Listed here is a single TCR beta chain. This entry belongs to a study of PD-1 blockade in mismatch repair-deficient tumors. At the level of the study: Patients had approximately 12 mismatch repair-deficient cancer types and were previously treated and progressing.

Assay used: immunoSEQ multiplex PCR; TCRdb lists only in-frame clones, some missing. The data contain roughly 130,000 clones, almost 90% of them singletons. The CDR3 loop spans 15 amino acids. Germline V gene data show CDR1 as MNHEY and CDR2 as SMNVEV (reference sequence). J was trimmed by 7 bases and V by 2 bases; bases with no gene match: 8. The receptor was isolated from an adult with mismatch repair-deficient cancer. The sequenced sample was peripheral blood, obtained approximately 73 weeks after starting pembrolizumab. This chain connects TRBV27 to TRBJ2-1; TRBD2 matches at 7 bases. CDR3 residues: CASSLREGLGNEQFF. DNA for the CDR3: TGTGCCAGCAGTTTAAGGGAGGGCCTTGGAAATGAGCAGTTCTTC.